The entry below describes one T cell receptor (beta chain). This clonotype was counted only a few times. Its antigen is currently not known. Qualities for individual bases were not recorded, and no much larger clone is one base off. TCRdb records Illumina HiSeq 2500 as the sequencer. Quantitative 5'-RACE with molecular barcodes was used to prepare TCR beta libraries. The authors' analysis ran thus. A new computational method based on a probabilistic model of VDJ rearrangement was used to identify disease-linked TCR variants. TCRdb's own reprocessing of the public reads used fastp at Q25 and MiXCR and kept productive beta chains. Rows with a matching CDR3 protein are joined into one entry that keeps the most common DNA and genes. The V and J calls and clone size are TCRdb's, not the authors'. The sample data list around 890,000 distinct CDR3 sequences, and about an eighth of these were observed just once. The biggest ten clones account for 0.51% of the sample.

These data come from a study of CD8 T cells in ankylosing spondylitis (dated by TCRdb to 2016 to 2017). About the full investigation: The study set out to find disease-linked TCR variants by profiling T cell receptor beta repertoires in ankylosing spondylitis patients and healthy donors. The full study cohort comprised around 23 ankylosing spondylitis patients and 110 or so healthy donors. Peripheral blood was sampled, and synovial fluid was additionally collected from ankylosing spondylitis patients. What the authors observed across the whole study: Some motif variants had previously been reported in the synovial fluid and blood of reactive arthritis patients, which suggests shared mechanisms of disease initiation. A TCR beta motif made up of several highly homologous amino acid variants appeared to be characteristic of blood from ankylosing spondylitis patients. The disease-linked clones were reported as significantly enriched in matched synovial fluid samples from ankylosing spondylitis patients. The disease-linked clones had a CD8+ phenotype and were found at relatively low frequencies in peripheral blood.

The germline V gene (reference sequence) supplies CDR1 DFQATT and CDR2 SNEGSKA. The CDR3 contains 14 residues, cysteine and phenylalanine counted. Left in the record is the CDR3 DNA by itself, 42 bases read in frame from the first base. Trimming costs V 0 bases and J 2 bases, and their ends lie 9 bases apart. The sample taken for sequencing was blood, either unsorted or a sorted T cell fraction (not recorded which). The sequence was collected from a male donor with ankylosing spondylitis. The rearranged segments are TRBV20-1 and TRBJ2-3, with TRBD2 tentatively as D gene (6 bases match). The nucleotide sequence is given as TGCAGTGCTAGAGATGGAGGGTTCACAGATACGCAGTATTTT. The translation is CSARDGGFTDTQYF.